This T cell receptor (beta chain) comes out of a study of response to subunit inactivated influenza vaccine. Study results and caveats: That few new T cells are recruited by each seasonal influenza vaccination was the authors' suggestion.

Between the trimmed V and J ends, which lost 3 bases and 10 bases, there was a span of 13 bases. CDR1 and CDR2 (germline): SQVTM, ANQGSEA. The CDR3 spans 12 residues. This clonotype has a count of ten or more. What it binds is not known. TCRdb independently ran MiXCR on the RT-PCR reads; one entry per CDR3 protein. The sample lists around 850,000 distinct CDR3 sequences, roughly 20% occurring once. This sequence joins TRBV29-1 and TRBJ2-1; a weak D match, TRBD1 (5 bases). This TCR came from a man aged 50 to 60 who received an inactivated influenza vaccine. This specimen was PBMCs from blood, taken about 5 days after vaccination. CDR3 residues: CSVEGQSTEQFF. The CDR3 nucleotides are TGCAGCGTTGAGGGGCAGTCGACCGAGCAGTTCTTC.